The 23 T cell receptor beta chains presented below share a single source sample, sequenced in a study of blood T cells in healthy people across ages. Primers used in a second PCR of about 6 to 11 cycles were a sample-barcoded 5' primer and a J-beta primer mix. TCRdb passed the 5' RACE reads through MiXCR, listing each CDR3 protein once. The sample lists around 800,000 distinct CDR3 sequences; 35% to 50% were seen once. The source material was blood. These receptors all come from a man older than 75 in good health.

The chain is built from TRBV12-3 or TRBV12-4 and TRBJ1-2; D is ambiguous. Deletions cut 5 bases from V and 8 bases from J, with 12 bases between. The CDR3 runs 12 residues. Here the CDR3 DNA reads TGTGCCAGCAGTGACAATTCTGGGGGCTACACCTTC. This translates into CASSDNSGGYTF.

V and J are TRBV4-3 and TRBJ2-1; 12 nucleotides agree with TRBD2. The CDR3 has 17 residues. Looked up from germline, CDR1 is LGHNA and CDR2 is YSLEER. V trimming: 3 bases; J trimming: 8 bases; junction bases outside the gene matches: 11. CDR3 in DNA: TGCGCCAGCAGCCAGAGTATGACTAGCGGGGGTATCGATGAGCAGTTCTTC. It codes for CASSQSMTSGGIDEQFF.

The chain recombines TRBV20-1 with TRBJ2-3; 14 bases are a match to TRBD2. V trimming: 0 bases; J trimming: 5 bases; junction bases outside the gene matches: 10. CDR1 and CDR2 from the germline V gene are DFQATT and SNEGSKA (reference sequence). This CDR3 comprises 18 residues. The CDR3 loop reads CSARDIRGTSGSIDTQYF. The CDR3 coding sequence is TGCAGTGCTAGAGATATTCGGGGGACTAGCGGGAGTATAGATACGCAGTATTTT.

To note about this clonotype: Possible read error: a much larger clone is one base away. The J gene is TRBJ2-7, the V gene TRBV12-3 or TRBV12-4, with 10 bases lining up with TRBD2. Trimming took 8 bases from V and 10 from J; bases not matched to a gene: 14. The CDR3 runs 14 residues. This chain's CDR3 is CASGPPRAGGPQYF. CDR3 sequence (DNA): TGTGCCAGCGGTCCCCCCCGAGCGGGAGGGCCACAGTACTTC.

This clonotype was seen many times. This chain uses TRBV10-3 with TRBJ2-1; 9 nucleotides agree with TRBD1. The CDR3 is 13 residues long. V gave up 8 bases and J gave up 8 bases; unmatched junction bases: 7. CDR1 and CDR2 from the germline V gene are ENHRY and SYGVKD. CDR3 protein: CAIGTGLGDEQFF. The DNA of the CDR3 is TGTGCCATCGGGACAGGGCTTGGGGATGAGCAGTTCTTC.

This clonotype was seen a few times. The chain employs TRBV18 and TRBJ2-5, with D possibly TRBD1 on 6 matching bases. The CDR3 sequence is 15 residues long. In germline, CDR1 is KGHSH, CDR2 LQKENI. The ends were cut back, 2 bases at V and 5 bases at J, with 15 bases in the middle. CDR3 loop: CASSPSYRVLETQYF. CDR3 nucleotide sequence: TGTGCCAGCTCACCAAGCTACAGGGTTTTGGAGACCCAGTACTTC.

This clonotype has more than one count but fewer than ten. The genes are TRBV7-3 and TRBJ1-6, with D unresolved. V lost 3 bases, J lost 10 bases, and 13 bases lay in between. The length of the CDR3 is 14 residues. Germline CDR1 and CDR2: SGHTA and FQGTGA. The CDR3: CASSFQGSASPLHF. The CDR3 nucleotides are TGTGCCAGCAGCTTCCAAGGTTCGGCCTCACCCCTCCACTTT.

In its sample, this clonotype was seen a few times. The J gene is TRBJ1-1, the V gene TRBV12-3 or TRBV12-4, with TRBD1 as a possible D gene (5 bases). There are 17 residues in the CDR3. Trimming took off 0 bases at V and 4 bases at J, with 18 bases between the two ends. The CDR3 region has the DNA TGTGCCAGCAGTTTAGCTGGGGCCGAATTTTGGGGCACTGAAGCTTTCTTT. It specifies CASSLAGAEFWGTEAFF.

As to this clonotype: Given a much more abundant clone one base away, this may be a read error. The chain links TRBV14 to TRBJ2-5; either TRBD1 or TRBD2 may fit D (5 bases each). Germline CDR1 SGHDN, CDR2 FVKESK. This CDR3 has 11 residues. The CDR3 sequence is CASGQGWGQYF. The CDR3 DNA follows: TGTGCCAGCGGCCAAGGGTGGGGGCAGTACTTC.

This clonotype was detected only a few times. This rearrangement joins TRBV12-3 or TRBV12-4 to TRBJ2-5; a possible D gene is TRBD2 (6 bases). V was clipped by 8 bases and J by 5 bases, with 15 bases between them. The CDR3 loop spans 13 amino acids. The CDR3 DNA sequence: TGTGCCAGCCGCCGTGGGGGGATTGAGACCCAGTACTTC. Its protein is CASRRGGIETQYF.

In its sample, this clonotype was seen a few times. V is TRBV5-6 and J is TRBJ2-3; 8 nucleotides align to TRBD2. This CDR3 has 16 amino acids. Germline-derived CDR1 and CDR2 are SGHDT and YYEEEE. The trim removed 0 bases at V and 6 bases at J, leaving 9 bases unmatched. The CDR3 sequence: CASSLAGRAGVDTQYF. The CDR3 region has the DNA TGTGCCAGCAGCTTGGCGGGACGAGCGGGAGTTGATACGCAGTATTTT. Full variable domain (rest looked up from reference TRBV5-6 and TRBJ2-3): DAGVTQSPTHLIKTRGQQVTLRCSPKSGHDTVSWYQQALGQGPQFIFQYYEEEERQRGNFPDRFSGHQFPNYSSELNVNALLLGDSALYLCASSLAGRAGVDTQYFGPGTRLTVL.

The chain is built from TRBV5-8 and TRBJ2-1; 8 nucleotides align to TRBD2. J lost 8 bases, V lost 4 bases, and 11 bases had no gene match. The CDR3 totals 15 residues. CDR1 is SGHTS, CDR2 YDEGEE, per germline. CDR3 residues: CASSPGRAGVYEQFF. The CDR3 region has the DNA TGTGCCAGCAGCCCGGGACGAGCGGGAGTCTATGAGCAGTTCTTC.

This clonotype was observed at least ten times. This chain joins TRBV15 and TRBJ2-1; D is perhaps TRBD1 (5 bases). Per the germline V gene, CDR1 is LNHNV and CDR2 is YYDKDF (reference sequence). There are 16 residues in the CDR3. V lost 0 bases and J 6 bases, leaving 15 bases between the germline ends. CDR3 protein: CATSREGAGIGNEQFF. The DNA for the CDR3 is TGTGCCACCAGCAGAGAAGGGGCAGGGATAGGCAATGAGCAGTTCTTC.

This chain uses TRBV13 with TRBJ2-7, with TRBD1 matching 9 bases. With 6 bases clipped from V and 5 bases from J, the junction kept 8 bases outside the gene matches. Looked up from germline, CDR1 is PRHDT and CDR2 is FYEKMQ (reference sequence). The CDR3 spans 14 residues. The DNA for the CDR3 is TGTGCCAGCAGGGCTGGGGACAGGGTCAACGAGCAGTACTTC. This translates into CASRAGDRVNEQYF.

Only a few counts were recorded for this clonotype. J is TRBJ2-3 and V is TRBV12-3 or TRBV12-4, with 10 bases aligning to TRBD2. V lost 6 bases to trimming and J lost 4 bases; unmatched junction nucleotides: 16. The CDR3 covers 18 residues. CDR3 loop: CASSYWTSGGALADTQYF. Written as DNA, the CDR3 is TGTGCCAGCAGCTACTGGACTAGCGGAGGGGCTTTGGCAGATACGCAGTATTTT.

The rearrangement uses TRBV6-1 and TRBJ2-1; TRBD2 agrees at 9 bases. The ends lost 6 bases at V and 1 base at J; junction bases unmatched: 10. CDR1 and CDR2 from the germline V gene are MNHNS and SASEGT. The CDR3 is 17 residues long. CDR3 protein: CASSLAVGLASYNEQFF. In DNA form, the CDR3 reads TGTGCCAGCAGCCTGGCGGTGGGACTAGCATCCTACAATGAGCAGTTCTTC.

V is TRBV3-1 and J is TRBJ2-7, with D perhaps assigned TRBD1 or TRBD2 (5 bases each). Germline V gene lookup returns CDR1 LGHDT and CDR2 YNNKEL (reference sequence). Trimming left V 4 bases short and J 6 bases short, with 16 bases between. This CDR3 contains 14 residues. The CDR3 reads CASSPGTKAPEQYF. The CDR3 DNA is TGTGCCAGCAGCCCCGGGACCAAAGCCCCCGAGCAGTACTTC.

For the CDR3, the DNA is TGTGCCAGCAGTGCGCGGACAGTCTATGGCTACACCTTC. Translation gives CASSARTVYGYTF. The chain combines TRBV28 with TRBJ1-2, with a tentative D call TRBD1 (6 bases). The V and J ends lost 5 bases and 4 bases respectively, with 11 bases between them. The germline CDR1 and CDR2 sequences are MDHEN and SYDVKM. The CDR3 extends over 13 amino acids.

This clonotype was observed a few times. J is TRBJ1-1 and V is TRBV4-2; tentative D call: TRBD1 (5 bases). Germline assignment: CDR1 LGHNA and CDR2 YNFKEQ. V shed 5 bases and J shed 1 base, with 14 bases lying between them. The length of the CDR3 is 15 residues. CDR3 in DNA: TGTGCCAGCAGCGAGATGACAGTTAAGAACACTGAAGCTTTCTTT. It encodes CASSEMTVKNTEAFF.

This clonotype was seen at least ten times. J is TRBJ1-2 and V is TRBV7-2, with D possibly being TRBD1 (5 bases). The V and J ends lost 3 bases and 4 bases respectively, with 12 bases between them. The CDR3 has 14 residues. Germline V gives CDR1 SGHTA, CDR2 FQGNSA. CDR3 in DNA: TGTGCCAGCAGCTTTCCGGGACTCGCCTATGGCTACACCTTC. Its protein product is CASSFPGLAYGYTF.

The table lists this clonotype with a few counts. J is TRBJ2-5 and V is TRBV10-2; D possibly matches TRBD1 or TRBD2 (5 bases each). V was trimmed by 3 bases and J by 1 base, leaving 9 bases between them. Germline assignment: CDR1 WSHSY and CDR2 SAAADI. The CDR3 extends over 14 amino acids. The CDR3 DNA reads TGCGCCAGCAGTGATGTTGGGGGCCAAGAGACCCAGTACTTC. Amino acid sequence: CASSDVGGQETQYF.

J is TRBJ2-7 and V is TRBV6-6, with 8 bases lining up with TRBD1. The CDR3 extends over 14 amino acids. J was trimmed by 0 bases and V by 6 bases; bases with no gene match: 4. CDR1 MNHNY and CDR2 SVGAGI come from the germline V gene (reference sequence). Written as DNA, the CDR3 is TGTGCCAGCAGAGGACAGGGTAACTCCTACGAGCAGTACTTC. Translated: CASRGQGNSYEQYF.

The chain employs TRBV4-3 and TRBJ2-3, with D possibly matching TRBD2 (5 bases). The CDR3 consists of 16 residues. V lost 2 bases and J 6 bases, leaving 18 bases between the germline ends. CDR1 and CDR2 (germline): LGHNA, YSLEER. In DNA form, the CDR3 reads TGCGCCAGCAGCCAACTCCTGGCGGCCGGGGAGGATACGCAGTATTTT. Translating it yields CASSQLLAAGEDTQYF.